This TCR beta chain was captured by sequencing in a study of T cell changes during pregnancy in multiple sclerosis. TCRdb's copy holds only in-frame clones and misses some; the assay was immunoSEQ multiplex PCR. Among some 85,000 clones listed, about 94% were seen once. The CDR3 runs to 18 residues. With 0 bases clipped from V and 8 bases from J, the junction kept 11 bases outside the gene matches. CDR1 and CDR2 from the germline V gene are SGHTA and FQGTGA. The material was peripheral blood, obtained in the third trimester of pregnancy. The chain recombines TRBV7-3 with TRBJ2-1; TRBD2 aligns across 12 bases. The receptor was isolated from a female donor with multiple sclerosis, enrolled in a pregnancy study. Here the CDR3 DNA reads TGTGCCAGCAGCTTAACGCCGCCTAGCGGGAGGGGGTTAGATGAGCAGTTCTTC. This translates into CASSLTPPSGRGLDEQFF.